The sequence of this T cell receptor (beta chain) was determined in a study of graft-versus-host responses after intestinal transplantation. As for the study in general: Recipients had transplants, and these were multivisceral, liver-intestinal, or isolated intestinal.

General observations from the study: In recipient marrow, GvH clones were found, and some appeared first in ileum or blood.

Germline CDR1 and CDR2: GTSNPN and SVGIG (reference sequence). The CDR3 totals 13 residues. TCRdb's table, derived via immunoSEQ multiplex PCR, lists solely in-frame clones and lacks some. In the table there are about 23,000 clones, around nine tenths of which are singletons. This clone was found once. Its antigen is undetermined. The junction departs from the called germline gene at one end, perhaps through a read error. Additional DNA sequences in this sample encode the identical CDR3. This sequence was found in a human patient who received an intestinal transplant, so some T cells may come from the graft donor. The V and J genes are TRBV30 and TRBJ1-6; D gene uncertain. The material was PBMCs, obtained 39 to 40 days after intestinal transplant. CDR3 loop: CAFLFSYNSPLHF. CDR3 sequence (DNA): TGTGCCTTCCTATTCTCCTATAACTCACCCCTCCACTTT.